This T cell receptor (beta chain) was documented in a study of neurological immune-mediated disorders. In this sample, this clonotype turned up many times. Its specificity is not known. MiXCR was run by TCRdb on the 5' RACE reads, yielding one entry per CDR3 protein. The profile shows approximately 58,000 distinct CDR3 sequences, 10% to 12% of them singletons. This CDR3 contains 17 residues. The V end lost 0 bases, the J end lost 0 bases, and 13 bases lay between the germline ends. CDR1 is SGHRS, CDR2 YFSETQ, per germline. Study outcomes and limitations: The most TCR clonal expansion was seen in HTLV-1-associated myelopathy, whereas the least was seen in multiple sclerosis, below the level in healthy controls.

This TCR derives from a man aged 60 to 75 in good health. The chain carries TRBV5-1 and TRBJ2-4, with a tentative D call TRBD2 (6 bases). Sequencing was performed on PBMCs. In nucleotides, the CDR3 is TGCGCCAGCAGCTTGGAGGGAGGCTCCCCAGCCAAAAACATTCAGTACTTC. It yields the protein CASSLEGGSPAKNIQYF.